The 23 T cell receptor beta chains below were found in one sample sequenced in a study of brain T cells in children with intractable seizures (dated by TCRdb to the early 2020s). Library creation used the immunoSEQ multiplex PCR assay. TCRdb retrieved this table from immuneACCESS and kept in-frame rearrangements only. Not all clones are present; in checked studies, unresolved V genes account for under half, and no reason is known for the remainder. This sample has about 350,000 clones in its table, and over 85% of those were observed once. Of the sample, around 6% is held by the ten largest clones. What this sample's time point label stands for: blood from clinic visit 5 months post-surgery; TSC patient then seizure free. This specimen consisted of peripheral blood, obtained more than 4 months after surgery. Receptors originate from a boy under two years old with tuberous sclerosis and intractable seizures.

This clone appeared a single time. The V call is TRBV7-9, the J call TRBJ2-7; TRBD2 might be the D (6 bases). The CDR3 is 16 amino acids. The germline CDR1 and CDR2 sequences are SEHNR and FQNEAQ (reference sequence). Trimming cost V 2 bases and J 0 bases, with 14 bases left between them. This chain's CDR3 is CASSLFGGKGSYEQYF. The DNA of the CDR3 is TGTGCCAGCAGCTTATTTGGAGGGAAGGGCTCCTACGAGCAGTACTTC. Filled out from reference TRBV7-9 and TRBJ2-7, the complete variable domain reads DTGVSQNPRHKITKRGQNVTFRCDPISEHNRLYWYRQTLGQGPEFLTYFQNEAQLEKSRLLSDRFSAERPKGSFSTLEIQRTEQGDSAMYLCASSLFGGKGSYEQYFGPGTRLTVT.

V gene TRBV5-5 combines with J gene TRBJ1-1; no clear D gene. The CDR3 contains 14 residues. Germline lookup yields CDR1 SGHKS and CDR2 YYEKEE (reference sequence). The V end was cut by 5 bases, the J end by 0 bases, with 11 bases between. DNA for the CDR3: TGTGCCAGCAGTCACCCCGGGGTGAACACTGAAGCTTTCTTT. Protein sequence: CASSHPGVNTEAFF.

This clone has only one observation. The rearrangement uses TRBV11-2 and TRBJ1-1; D is uncertain. Trimming pared 1 base from V and 1 base from J, leaving 7 bases between. The germline V gene has CDR1 SGHAT and CDR2 FQNNGV. This CDR3 has 14 residues. The DNA of the CDR3 is TGTGCCAGCAGCTTAGTCCTCGGGAACACTGAAGCTTTCTTT. Protein: CASSLVLGNTEAFF.

The gene calls are TRBV5-4 and TRBJ1-2; 10 bases align to TRBD1. J gave up 5 bases and V 4 bases, and 11 bases lay outside the gene matches. CDR3 length equals 16 residues. In germline, CDR1 is SGHNT, CDR2 YYREEE (reference sequence). CDR3 sequence: CASSRTVTGGDYGYTF. The CDR3 DNA is TGTGCCAGCAGCCGGACGGTGACAGGGGGCGATTATGGCTACACCTTC.

The rearrangement joins TRBV4-1 to TRBJ2-2; D is ambiguous. Per the germline V gene, CDR1 is MGHRA and CDR2 is YSYEKL. The germline V and J ends were trimmed by 2 bases and 9 bases, with 10 bases remaining between them. CDR3 length equals 13 residues. The DNA for the CDR3 is TGCGCCAGCAGCCAACTAGGCCTCAGGGAGCTGTTTTTT. Translating gives CASSQLGLRELFF.

The rearrangement uses TRBV11-2 and TRBJ2-1; D is uncertain. The CDR3 sequence is 12 residues long. The germline V gene has CDR1 SGHAT and CDR2 FQNNGV. Trimming pared 5 bases from V and 4 bases from J, leaving 6 bases between. The CDR3 here is CASSPRYNEQFF. Here the CDR3 DNA reads TGTGCCAGCAGCCCCCGTTACAATGAGCAGTTCTTC.

The chain carries TRBV9 and TRBJ2-1; D is unclear. The CDR3 totals 11 residues. Between the trimmed V and J ends, which lost 7 bases and 8 bases, there was a span of 10 bases. The V gene's germline CDR1 is SGDLS and CDR2 YYNGEE. CDR3 sequence (DNA): TGTGCCAGCGGTTCTGGGGATGAGCAGTTCTTC. Encoded protein: CASGSGDEQFF.

A few counts support this clone. Here the CDR3 DNA reads TGTGCCAGTAGCGGACAGGCCCACAATCAGCCCCAGCATTTT. This codes for CASSGQAHNQPQHF. This chain connects TRBV19 to TRBJ1-5; 7 bases match TRBD1. The ends lost 6 bases at V and 3 bases at J; junction bases unmatched: 5. The CDR3 runs 14 residues. Germline assignment: CDR1 LNHDA and CDR2 SQIVND (reference sequence).

V gene TRBV6-1 combines with J gene TRBJ2-5; 10 nucleotides agree with TRBD1. J was trimmed by 7 bases and V by 2 bases; bases with no gene match: 13. Germline lookup yields CDR1 MNHNS and CDR2 SASEGT. The CDR3 covers 17 residues. The DNA of the CDR3 is TGTGCCAGCAGTGAATTGGGGACAGGGGTGCGGCGGGGGACCCAGTACTTC. Its protein product is CASSELGTGVRRGTQYF.

This clone was recorded once. V and J are TRBV27 and TRBJ2-2; unclear D gene. Trimming pared 6 bases from V and 2 bases from J, leaving 10 bases between. Germline CDR1 MNHEY, CDR2 SMNVEV (reference sequence). The CDR3 extends over 14 amino acids. The CDR3 is CASRTGTNTGELFF. In DNA form, the CDR3 reads TGTGCCAGCAGGACCGGCACCAACACCGGGGAGCTGTTTTTT.

The CDR3 coding sequence is TGTGCCAGCAGTACGTGGGCAGGAGATGCAACGAACACCGGGGAGCTGTTTTTT. As protein: CASSTWAGDATNTGELFF. J is TRBJ2-2 and V is TRBV2; D is undetermined. Looked up from germline, CDR1 is SNHLY and CDR2 is FYNNEI. Trimming cost V 5 bases and J 0 bases, with 19 bases left between them. This CDR3 comprises 18 residues.

The rearrangement uses TRBV2 and TRBJ2-3; D is unresolved. CDR1 is SNHLY, CDR2 FYNNEI, per germline. This CDR3 has 13 residues. Trimming cost V 9 bases and J 1 base, with 11 bases left between them. The CDR3 sequence is CASRMRRTDTQYF. CDR3 sequence (DNA): TGTGCCAGTAGGATGCGACGCACAGATACGCAGTATTTT.

This chain connects TRBV19 to TRBJ1-1; a weak D match, TRBD1 (5 bases). Between the trimmed V and J ends, which lost 4 bases and 3 bases, there was a span of 15 bases. In germline, CDR1 is LNHDA, CDR2 SQIVND (reference sequence). The CDR3 is 15 residues long. As DNA, the CDR3 is TGTGCCAGTAGTAGAAGCAGGGTAAAGGACACTGAAGCTTTCTTT. Amino acid sequence: CASSRSRVKDTEAFF. Complete variable domain (other parts from reference TRBV19 and TRBJ1-1): DGGITQSPKYLFRKEGQNVTLSCEQNLNHDAMYWYRQDPGQGLRLIYYSQIVNDFQKGDIAEGYSVSREKKESFPLTVTSAQKNPTAFYLCASSRSRVKDTEAFFGQGTRLTVV.

The chain employs TRBV5-4 and TRBJ2-7; D may correspond to TRBD1 or TRBD2 (5 bases each). CDR3 length: 15 amino acids. Germline CDR1 SGHNT, CDR2 YYREEE (reference sequence). The V and J ends lost 2 bases and 4 bases respectively, with 16 bases between them. The CDR3 loop is CASSFLGTDIYEQYF. As DNA, the CDR3 is TGTGCCAGCAGCTTCTTAGGGACGGATATTTACGAGCAGTACTTC.

This chain links TRBV5-1 with TRBJ2-3, with 9 positions matching TRBD2. The junction had 8 bases not matched to a gene; V was cut back by 0 bases and J by 9 bases. Germline CDR1 reads SGHRS; CDR2 reads YFSETQ. This CDR3 contains 15 residues. CDR3 nucleotide sequence: TGCGCCAGCAGCTTGGATAGGACTAGCGACGGGACGCAGTATTTT. It specifies CASSLDRTSDGTQYF.

In DNA form, the CDR3 reads TGTGCCACCCACGAGTCCTGGCCGAACACTGAAGCTTTCTTT. Translated, it gives CATHESWPNTEAFF. The V gene is TRBV7-8, the J gene TRBJ1-1; D is undetermined. The CDR3 runs to 14 residues. The V end was cut by 10 bases, the J end by 1 base, with 16 bases between. CDR1 and CDR2 (germline): SGHVS, FQNEAQ.

The chain combines TRBV25-1 with TRBJ1-4; perhaps TRBD1 as D (5 bases). This CDR3 is built from 13 residues. The V gene's germline CDR1 is MGHDK and CDR2 SYGVNS. Trimming left V 3 bases short and J 5 bases short, with 7 bases between. The CDR3 loop is CASSETENEKLFF. The CDR3 nucleotides are TGTGCCAGCAGTGAGACAGAGAATGAAAAACTGTTTTTT.

This chain uses TRBV7-9 with TRBJ2-2; 8 bases align to TRBD1. CDR1 is SEHNR, CDR2 FQNEAQ, per germline (reference sequence). There are 15 residues in the CDR3. The V gene end was trimmed by 5 bases and the J gene end by 2 bases; junction bases not matched to a gene: 4. CDR3 protein: CASSRGQGNTGELFF. The CDR3 DNA reads as TGTGCCAGCAGCCGAGGACAGGGTAACACCGGGGAGCTGTTTTTT.

The chain joins TRBV30 to TRBJ2-7, with D tentatively TRBD1 (5 bases). The germline V gene has CDR1 GTSNPN and CDR2 SVGIG (reference sequence). The CDR3 length is 14 residues. V lost 1 base and J lost 3, with 13 bases in between. CDR3 coding DNA: TGTGCCTGGAGTGACCCTTCGACAGACTACGAGCAGTACTTC. Amino acid sequence: CAWSDPSTDYEQYF.

This chain joins TRBV27 and TRBJ2-7; the D gene could be TRBD1 or TRBD2 (6 bases each). Germline V CDR1 and CDR2: MNHEY, SMNVEV (reference sequence). V was trimmed by 3 bases and J by 0 bases, leaving 18 bases between them. This CDR3 is built from 17 residues. This CDR3 is CASSFIAAGQASYEQYF. In DNA, the CDR3 is TGTGCCAGCAGTTTTATCGCTGCGGGACAAGCCTCCTACGAGCAGTACTTC.

The CDR3: CASSQDASNQPQHF. DNA of the CDR3: TGTGCCAGCAGCCAAGATGCCAGTAATCAGCCCCAGCATTTT. The chain is built from TRBV3-1 (or the pseudogene TRBV3-2) and TRBJ1-5; unclear D gene. V lost 0 bases and J 4 bases, leaving 7 bases between the germline ends. Germline V CDR1 and CDR2: LGHDT, YNNKEL (reference sequence). CDR3 length: 14 amino acids.

The chain uses TRBV5-6 and TRBJ2-5, with D perhaps TRBD1 or TRBD2 (5 bases each). The CDR3 runs 15 residues. Germline CDR1 reads SGHDT; CDR2 reads YYEEEE. Trimming left V 0 bases short and J 4 bases short, with 13 bases between. The DNA for the CDR3 is TGTGCCAGCAGCTTGGTTCGGGGACCCGCAGAGACCCAGTACTTC. It is translated as CASSLVRGPAETQYF.

The CDR3 spells CASSPQKGASYGYTF. The DNA of the CDR3 is TGTGCCAGCAGCCCACAAAAGGGGGCGAGCTATGGCTACACCTTC. The chain couples TRBV5-4 to TRBJ1-2; 7 nucleotides match TRBD1. The germline CDR1 and CDR2 sequences are SGHNT and YYREEE (reference sequence). The CDR3 loop spans 15 amino acids. J gave up 4 bases and V 4 bases, and 10 bases lay outside the gene matches.